The rows below give T cell receptor beta chains drawn from one sample of a study of cytomegalovirus exposure and HLA in healthy donors. The protocol was immunoSEQ multiplex PCR, while the TCRdb copy is restricted to in-frame clones and leaves out a portion. This sample has 100,000 to 150,000 clones, with 94% found just once. Sequenced material: PBMCs. The receptors derive from a woman aged 18-29 years in good health and CMV-seronegative. The conserved cysteine and the conserved F or W are not part of the CDR3 here. Clone size is shown for a subset of rows, as once, few, many or a class of expanded clone.

size	V	J	CDR3
.	TRBV10-3	TRBJ1-5	AISEDGGSGPQH
.	TRBV7-2	TRBJ1-2	ASSFGQFDGLTGGYT
.	TRBV6-1	TRBJ2-3	ASKEVLAGAGTQY
.	TRBV2	TRBJ2-7	ASSDRGARYEQY
.	TRBV19	TRBJ2-7	ASSTRLEPLMGEQY
once	TRBV28	TRBJ1-4	ASSLSRRGRGEKLF
.	TRBV7-6	TRBJ2-3	ASSFSGGDTQY
.	TRBV28	TRBJ2-7	ASIPPSGEQY
.	TRBV10-3	TRBJ2-5	AISATGGQETQY
.	TRBV4-1	TRBJ1-2	ASSQPEDRDYGYT
.	TRBV6-4	TRBJ2-1	ASSLGLAGIYNEQF
.	TRBV25-1	TRBJ1-2	ASSPPGRGAYGYT
.	TRBV5-1	TRBJ2-3	ASSLSRDSSDTQY
.	TRBV29-1	TRBJ1-4	SVEKGLGEKLF
.	TRBV19	TRBJ2-2	ASGARENTGELF
few	TRBV5-1	TRBJ2-7	ASSPGQDYEQY
once	TRBV2	TRBJ1-1	ASSGEGGRTEAF
.	TRBV11-1	TRBJ2-7	ASGTSGRALSDGQY
.	TRBV19	TRBJ1-1	ASSITIVNEAF
.	TRBV28	TRBJ1-5	ASSPDTNSNQPQH
.	TRBV5-1	TRBJ1-1	ASSLYGGFTEAF
once	TRBV7-9	TRBJ2-7	ASSKQGDNRYEQY
.	TRBV9	TRBJ1-3	ASSVGQGNTIY
.	TRBV28	TRBJ1-5	ASSDTGGAFQPQH
.	TRBV10-3	TRBJ2-7	AISARQGENEQY
.	TRBV5-4	TRBJ2-3	ASSSPGQGASDTQY
.	TRBV6-1	TRBJ2-1	ASSEPGQGGSNEQF
.	TRBV2	TRBJ1-2	ASSVPPLLEYGYT
.	TRBV5-1	TRBJ1-1	ASSFGQGDTEAF
once	TRBV4-2	TRBJ2-1	ASSQDPLGLAANNEQF
.	TRBV28	TRBJ2-7	ASNGQVQLSYEQY
few	TRBV4-2	TRBJ2-5	ASSPGIEETQY
once	TRBV6-1	TRBJ2-7	ASSADRGTYEQY
.	TRBV30	TRBJ1-5	AWGTGWAQPQH
.	TRBV6-1	TRBJ1-1	ASSFDLNTEAF
.	TRBV5-4	TRBJ2-3	ASSQKRGNTQY
.	TRBV11-1	TRBJ2-5	ASSLGTKETQY
once	TRBV6-1	TRBJ1-5	ASSEPPGINQPQH
.	TRBV9	TRBJ2-3	ASSPGTGSGRDTQY
.	TRBV18	TRBJ2-1	ASSRTSGFNEQF
.	TRBV9	TRBJ2-2	ASSDIRQGYGELF
.	TRBV28	TRBJ2-1	ASSLVGRLDEQF
.	TRBV15	TRBJ2-5	ATSRELALETQY
.	TRBV7-6	TRBJ2-3	ASSFSTGGFPTQY
.	TRBV4-2	TRBJ2-7	ASRPGLAGGYEQY